What follows are 2 T cell receptor beta chains derived from one specimen sequenced in a study of graft-versus-host responses after intestinal transplantation. Generated by immunoSEQ multiplex PCR, the TCRdb table keeps only in-frame clones and is missing some. The sample includes 100,000 to 120,000 clones, around 95% of them seen just once. What these receptors recognize is not known. Sequencing was performed on unstimulated CD8+ T cells sorted from spleen or lymph node cells, taken before intestinal transplant. These receptors originate from a human donor who received an intestinal transplant.

This clone has just a few counts. The genes are TRBV10-3 and TRBJ1-2; D is unresolved. V was cut by 10 bases and J by 5 bases, with 20 bases left in between. This CDR3 is 14 amino acids long. Germline loops: CDR1 ENHRY, CDR2 SYGVKD. The CDR3 here is CATLPGPAPYGYTF. The CDR3 DNA follows: TGTGCCACACTACCGGGTCCAGCTCCTTATGGCTACACCTTC.

The gene calls are TRBV27 and TRBJ2-7; TRBD2 might be the D (6 bases). CDR1 MNHEY and CDR2 SMNVEV come from the germline V gene (reference sequence). The CDR3 contains 13 residues. V lost 3 bases to trimming and J lost 1 base, with 7 bases between them. CDR3 in amino acids: CASSFSGSYEQYF. CDR3 DNA: TGTGCCAGCAGTTTCAGCGGGTCCTACGAGCAGTACTTC.